This passage covers 18 T cell receptor beta chains from one sample sequenced in a study of cytomegalovirus exposure and HLA in healthy donors. Some clones are missing from TCRdb's copy, which holds only in-frame ones; the method was immunoSEQ multiplex PCR. The sample yields about 200,000 clones, about 84% seen once. Sequencing used PBMCs. These receptors all stem from a woman aged 18 to 35 in good health and CMV-seronegative.

CDR3: CASSEGLPNEQFF. The CDR3 DNA is TGTGCCAGCAGCGAGGGACTTCCTAATGAGCAGTTCTTC. The chain recombines TRBV9 with TRBJ2-1; TRBD2 might be the D (6 bases). The V gene's germline CDR1 is SGDLS and CDR2 YYNGEE. The length of the CDR3 is 13 residues. Deletions cut 3 bases from V and 7 bases from J, with 11 bases between.

The chain carries TRBV5-4 and TRBJ1-2; 7 bases fit TRBD1. The CDR3 is 15 residues long. J gave up 4 bases and V 0 bases, and 6 bases lay outside the gene matches. Germline CDR1 and CDR2: SGHNT and YYREEE (reference sequence). CDR3 loop: CASSLAPGQFYGYTF. Here the CDR3 DNA reads TGTGCCAGCAGCTTGGCCCCGGGACAGTTCTATGGCTACACCTTC.

J is TRBJ2-5 and V is TRBV21-1; the table gives TRBD1 as D, unverified against the DNA. TRBV21-1 is termed a pseudogene. This CDR3 is built from 15 residues. This CDR3 is CASSKVQGPQETQYF. CDR3 DNA sequence: TGTGCCAGCAGCAAAGTCCAGGGCCCCCAAGAGACCCAGTACTTC.

This sequence joins TRBV29-1 and TRBJ1-2; 7 bases agree with TRBD1. CDR1 SQVTM and CDR2 ANQGSEA come from the germline V gene. The ends lost 1 base at V and 4 bases at J; junction bases unmatched: 9. The CDR3 consists of 15 residues. The CDR3 coding sequence is TGCAGCGTTGAAGGCCCGGACAGGACCATCTATGGCTACACCTTC. Its translation is CSVEGPDRTIYGYTF.

This clone was detected only once. The CDR3 DNA reads as TGCAGCGTTGTCGGTCGGAGAGAGACCCAGTACTTC. This codes for CSVVGRRETQYF. This chain connects TRBV29-1 to TRBJ2-5; D not certain. The ends were cut back, 4 bases at V and 4 bases at J, with 10 bases in the middle. Germline lookup yields CDR1 SQVTM and CDR2 ANQGSEA. This CDR3 comprises 12 residues.

Here the CDR3 DNA reads TGTGCCTGGAGTGCCATCGAGGGCCCGCCCGCCGGGGAGCTGTTTTTT. Translated, it gives CAWSAIEGPPAGELFF. The rearrangement uses TRBV30 and TRBJ2-2; possibly TRBD2 for D (5 bases). The CDR3 extends over 16 amino acids. The germline V and J ends were trimmed by 1 base and 6 bases, with 18 bases remaining between them. Germline-derived CDR1 and CDR2 are GTSNPN and SVGIG (reference sequence).

This clone was found once. V gene TRBV5-4 combines with J gene TRBJ2-2, with 9 bases matching TRBD2. V gave up 0 bases and J gave up 2 bases; unmatched junction bases: 2. Germline CDR1 SGHNT, CDR2 YYREEE (reference sequence). CDR3 length: 16 amino acids. CDR3: CASSLGLAGNTGELFF. The CDR3 DNA reads TGTGCCAGCAGCTTGGGCCTAGCGGGAAACACCGGGGAGCTGTTTTTT.

This chain links TRBV9 with TRBJ1-2; TRBD1 is a possible D gene (6 bases). The germline V gene has CDR1 SGDLS and CDR2 YYNGEE. The CDR3 has 18 amino acids. Trimming took 4 bases from V and 0 from J, leaving 22 bases between them. This CDR3 is CASSSSLDRISANYGYTF. The DNA for the CDR3 is TGTGCCAGCAGCTCCAGCCTAGACAGGATCTCAGCTAACTATGGCTACACCTTC. The variable domain in full, with the rest retrieved from reference TRBV9 and TRBJ1-2, is DSGVTQTPKHLITATGQRVTLRCSPRSGDLSVYWYQQSLDQGLQFLIQYYNGEERAKGNILERFSAQQFPDLHSELNLSSLELGDSALYFCASSSSLDRISANYGYTFGSGTRLTVV.

The chain is built from TRBV6-1 and TRBJ2-1; 7 bases map to TRBD2. From germline, CDR1 is MNHNS and CDR2 SASEGT. With V trimmed by 4 bases and J by 3 bases, 3 bases remained unmatched. The CDR3 runs to 14 residues. The CDR3 sequence is CASSVSGYYNEQFF. Written as DNA, the CDR3 is TGTGCCAGCAGTGTTAGCGGGTACTACAATGAGCAGTTCTTC.

The chain is built from TRBV11-2 and TRBJ1-1; D ambiguous. Trimming shortened V by 3 bases and J by 8 bases, and 10 bases separated the two germline ends. This CDR3 is 12 amino acids long. Germline V gene data show CDR1 as SGHAT and CDR2 as FQNNGV. Here the CDR3 reads CASSFYIREAFF. CDR3 in DNA: TGTGCCAGCAGCTTCTATATTCGAGAAGCTTTCTTT.

The chain joins TRBV2 to TRBJ1-3; no clear D gene. The CDR3 runs 15 residues. Germline V gives CDR1 SNHLY, CDR2 FYNNEI. Trimming pared 6 bases from V and 1 base from J, leaving 13 bases between. In DNA, the CDR3 is TGTGCCAGCAGGCAAGCCTCTACTTCTGGAAACACCATATATTTT. It codes for CASRQASTSGNTIYF.

This clone was detected once. This chain joins TRBV19 and TRBJ1-1; no reliable D call. CDR3 length: 11 residues. Germline-derived CDR1 and CDR2 are LNHDA and SQIVND (reference sequence). The ends were cut back, 4 bases at V and 6 bases at J, with 6 bases in the middle. The DNA of the CDR3 is TGTGCCAGTAGTACGAGGGCTGAAGCTTTCTTT. It is translated as CASSTRAEAFF.

The chain carries TRBV6-5 and TRBJ1-1; TRBD1 is a possible D gene (6 bases). V lost 0 bases and J 4 bases, leaving 12 bases between the germline ends. Germline CDR1 MNHEY, CDR2 SVGAGI. The CDR3 has 15 residues. CDR3 coding DNA: TGTGCCAGCAGTTACTCTACCGGCAGGGGCACTGAAGCTTTCTTT. It yields the protein CASSYSTGRGTEAFF.

CDR3: CSASVEEAFF. CDR3 DNA sequence: TGCAGTGCTAGTGTAGAGGAAGCTTTCTTT. The V call is TRBV20-1, the J call TRBJ1-1; D ambiguous. Between the trimmed V and J ends, which lost 3 bases and 8 bases, there was a span of 7 bases. CDR3 length: 10 residues. Germline values: CDR1 DFQATT, CDR2 SNEGSKA (reference sequence).

This clone is a singleton in its sample. The rearrangement joins TRBV5-6 to TRBJ2-1; no firm D call. V lost 4 bases and J 8 bases, leaving 7 bases between the germline ends. The CDR3 is made up of 11 amino acids. Per germline, CDR1 SGHDT and CDR2 YYEEEE. CDR3 amino acids: CASSGEYEQFF. DNA of the CDR3: TGTGCCAGCAGCGGTGAGTATGAGCAGTTCTTC.

CDR3 in amino acids: CASSPWDRGLYEQFF. Here the CDR3 DNA reads TGTGCCAGCAGCCCGTGGGACAGGGGGCTTTATGAGCAGTTCTTC. This rearrangement joins TRBV5-6 to TRBJ2-1, with TRBD1 matching 12 bases. The V and J ends lost 4 bases and 8 bases, in that order; junction bases with no gene match: 7. The length of the CDR3 is 15 residues. Per the germline V gene, CDR1 is SGHDT and CDR2 is YYEEEE.

The chain employs TRBV15 and TRBJ2-1; TRBD2 is a possible D gene (6 bases). V gave up 1 base and J gave up 8 bases, with 9 bases separating them. The CDR3 loop spans 13 amino acids. Germline CDR1 is LNHNV and CDR2 is YYDKDF (reference sequence). CDR3 in amino acids: CATSRGRGDEQFF. The CDR3 DNA follows: TGTGCCACCAGCAGAGGGAGGGGCGATGAGCAGTTCTTC.

The chain is built from TRBV10-1 and TRBJ1-1; 9 nucleotides agree with TRBD1. V shed 6 bases and J 5 bases; nucleotides not matched to a gene: 4. The CDR3 extends over 13 amino acids. Looked up from germline, CDR1 is WNHNN and CDR2 is SYGVQD (reference sequence). CDR3 coding DNA: TGCGCCAGCAGGGGACAGGGCGAAACTGAAGCTTTCTTT. This sequence encodes CASRGQGETEAFF.